This TCR beta chain appears in the sequencing data of a study of T cells after yellow fever vaccination. This clonotype appeared a few times. TCRdb recomputed calls from the 5' RACE reads with MiXCR, one row per CDR3 protein. The profile covers fewer than 450,000 distinct CDR3 sequences, with about 4% appearing a single time and approximately 24% taken by the ten largest. The length of the CDR3 is 14 residues. J gave up 4 bases and V 4 bases, and 4 bases lay outside the gene matches. From germline, CDR1 is SGHTA and CDR2 FQGNSA. Specimen: PBMCs, collected 5 days after the yellow fever booster vaccination. The sequence derives from a man aged 18 to 35 who received the YFV17D yellow fever vaccine. The chain carries TRBV7-2 and TRBJ2-7, with TRBD2 identical over 10 bases. The CDR3 spells CASSSGLARYEQYF. Written as DNA, the CDR3 is TGTGCCAGCAGCTCGGGACTAGCGCGTTACGAGCAGTACTTC.